The next 30 T cell receptor beta chains were all read from a single sample in a study of T cells in Graves' hyperthyroidism and ophthalmopathy. Amplification of TCR beta CDR3 regions was performed using RNA transcripts as template. HTBI primers drove first-round RT-PCR of the TCR CDR3. A single record per CDR3 protein comes from TCRdb applying MiXCR to the multiplex PCR reads. The data contain around 250,000 distinct CDR3 sequences, about 15% of them seen just once; the ten biggest clones take up about an eighth. Sequencing was done on a sample of blood. These receptors were obtained from a woman aged 40 to 49 with Graves' hyperthyroidism that later progressed to Graves' ophthalmopathy.

This clonotype was observed many times. The rearrangement links TRBV7-9 to TRBJ1-6; TRBD1 might be the D (5 bases). V lost 7 bases to trimming and J lost 6 bases, with 16 bases between them. The CDR3 consists of 15 residues. CDR1 is SEHNR and CDR2 is FQNEAQ in the germline V gene (reference sequence). CDR3 protein: CASTFEGTVNSPLHF. Here the CDR3 DNA reads TGTGCCAGCACCTTCGAAGGGACCGTTAATTCACCCCTCCACTTT.

The chain recombines TRBV5-1 with TRBJ2-3, with D possibly matching TRBD2 (6 bases). The CDR3 has 14 residues. Per germline, CDR1 SGHRS and CDR2 YFSETQ. Trimming took off 4 bases at V and 2 bases at J, with 11 bases between the two ends. The CDR3 DNA follows: TGCGCCAGCAGCGTAGGAGGGACCACAGATACGCAGTATTTT. This encodes CASSVGGTTDTQYF.

This clonotype appeared many times. The chain joins TRBV18 to TRBJ1-4; 9 bases match TRBD1. The V gene end was trimmed by 6 bases and the J gene end by 5 bases; junction bases not matched to a gene: 7. The CDR3 sequence is 15 residues long. Germline loops: CDR1 KGHSH, CDR2 LQKENI. CDR3 protein: CASSRAGTGNEKLFF. The CDR3 region has the DNA TGTGCCAGCTCCAGGGCCGGGACAGGGAATGAAAAACTGTTTTTT.

The chain combines TRBV27 with TRBJ2-7; unclear D gene. The CDR3 length is 14 residues. V gave up 2 bases and J gave up 3 bases, with 11 bases separating them. Germline CDR1 and CDR2: MNHEY and SMNVEV (reference sequence). Here the CDR3 reads CASSLAGSNYEQYF. The CDR3 nucleotides read TGTGCCAGCAGTTTAGCAGGCAGTAACTACGAGCAGTACTTC.

This clonotype was recorded many times. V and J are TRBV11-1 and TRBJ2-1; possibly TRBD2 for D (5 bases). Germline assignment: CDR1 SGHAT and CDR2 FQDESV (reference sequence). This CDR3 spans 15 amino acids. Trimming shortened V by 0 bases and J by 6 bases, and 12 bases separated the two germline ends. Here the CDR3 reads CASSLAGIPGNEQFF. CDR3 DNA sequence: TGTGCCAGCAGCTTAGCCGGGATCCCGGGCAATGAGCAGTTCTTC.

This clonotype occurred many times. The chain carries TRBV30 and TRBJ2-3, with 8 bases lining up with TRBD1. The CDR3 is 17 residues long. V shed 2 bases, J shed 4 bases, and the junction held 14 bases outside the gene matches. Per germline, CDR1 GTSNPN and CDR2 SVGIG (reference sequence). The CDR3 sequence is CAWSSAPDRVGPDTQYF. Written as DNA, the CDR3 is TGTGCCTGGAGTTCGGCCCCGGACAGGGTAGGACCAGATACGCAGTATTTT.

This clonotype was picked up many times. The CDR3 nucleotides are TGTGCCAGCAACCCACCCGGGATCGTGGACACCGGGGAGCTGTTTTTT. Translation gives CASNPPGIVDTGELFF. This chain links TRBV11-2 with TRBJ2-2, with a tentative D call TRBD2 (5 bases). Germline V gives CDR1 SGHAT, CDR2 FQNNGV. Trimming cost V 7 bases and J 3 bases, with 18 bases left between them. The CDR3 runs to 16 residues.

The gene calls are TRBV6-2 or TRBV6-3 and TRBJ2-7, with D tentatively TRBD1 (5 bases). CDR3 length: 13 amino acids. In germline, CDR1 is MNHEY, CDR2 SVGEGT. V lost 6 bases and J lost 0, with 9 bases in between. The CDR3 nucleotides are TGTGCCAGCAGGGGGCTAGACTCCTACGAGCAGTACTTC. It yields the protein CASRGLDSYEQYF.

This clonotype was detected ten times or more. V gene TRBV28 combines with J gene TRBJ2-1; 8 bases agree with TRBD2. CDR3 length equals 16 residues. Trimming cost V 3 bases and J 5 bases; bases outside gene matches: 9. Germline lookup yields CDR1 MDHEN and CDR2 SYDVKM. The CDR3 loop is CASSFHRSGSHNEQFF. The CDR3 DNA reads TGTGCCAGCAGTTTCCATCGGAGCGGGAGCCACAATGAGCAGTTCTTC.

This clonotype was counted ten times or more. The chain uses TRBV28 and TRBJ2-5; D possibly uses TRBD1 or TRBD2 (5 bases each). Per the germline V gene, CDR1 is MDHEN and CDR2 is SYDVKM. The CDR3 length is 16 residues. With 2 bases removed from V and 1 base from J, the gap between germline ends came to 14 bases. The CDR3, as DNA: TGTGCCAGCAGTTTACCCAGTCCGGGACGCCAAGAGACCCAGTACTTC. Amino acid sequence: CASSLPSPGRQETQYF.

Concerning this clonotype itself: A much larger clone differs by one base, so this may be a read error. The chain links TRBV24-1 to TRBJ2-2, with 7 bases fitting TRBD1. With 3 bases clipped from V and 4 bases from J, the junction kept 10 bases outside the gene matches. This CDR3 has 17 amino acids. Germline values: CDR1 KGHDR, CDR2 SFDVKD. CDR3 sequence reads: CATSDVGQASSTGELFF. For the CDR3, the DNA is TGTGCCACCAGTGATGTAGGACAGGCATCGAGCACCGGGGAGCTGTTTTTT.

This clonotype has a count of ten or more. V is TRBV28 and J is TRBJ1-5; D gene unclear. The CDR3 loop spans 13 amino acids. Germline loops: CDR1 MDHEN, CDR2 SYDVKM. V was pared by 7 bases and J by 7 bases, with 14 bases between. The CDR3 DNA is TGTGCCAGCACCCCCGGAGTCGGGCAGCCCCAGCATTTT. Protein product: CASTPGVGQPQHF.

The sample holds many counts of this clonotype. The V gene is TRBV3-1, the J gene TRBJ1-1; no clear D. Germline V gene data show CDR1 as LGHDT and CDR2 as YNNKEL (reference sequence). Trimming left V 2 bases short and J 2 bases short, with 6 bases between. There are 13 residues in the CDR3. CDR3 residues: CASSQPPNTEAFF. The CDR3 DNA reads TGTGCCAGCAGCCAACCACCAAACACTGAAGCTTTCTTT.

A few counts support this clonotype. The V gene is TRBV20-1, the J gene TRBJ2-1, with TRBD2 identical over 7 bases. Germline V gene sequence: CDR1 DFQATT, CDR2 SNEGSKA (reference sequence). Trimming cost V 6 bases and J 6 bases; bases outside gene matches: 11. This CDR3 has 14 residues. The CDR3 region is CSAGGDREVNEQFF. CDR3 nucleotides: TGCAGTGCGGGGGGGGACCGTGAGGTCAATGAGCAGTTCTTC.

This clonotype showed up just once. This sequence joins TRBV11-2 and TRBJ2-5; 11 bases are shared with TRBD2. The CDR3 totals 16 residues. The V gene's germline CDR1 is SGHAT and CDR2 FQNNGV. V was clipped by 6 bases and J by 5 bases; unmatched bases: 11. The CDR3, as DNA: TGTGCCAGCAGACCCACTAGCGGGAGAAGCTATGAGACCCAGTACTTC. This gives the protein CASRPTSGRSYETQYF.

J is TRBJ1-4 and V is TRBV2; the D is unclear. The CDR3 length is 15 residues. CDR1 and CDR2 from the germline V gene are SNHLY and FYNNEI. Trimming cost V 3 bases and J 4 bases, with 12 bases left between them. The CDR3 spells CASSETLPFNEKLFF. DNA of the CDR3: TGTGCCAGCAGTGAGACCCTTCCCTTTAATGAAAAACTGTTTTTT.

This clonotype was seen many times. The chain couples TRBV5-1 to TRBJ1-4; weak D call: TRBD1 (5 bases). With 3 bases removed from V and 7 bases from J, the gap between germline ends came to 16 bases. Germline CDR1 reads SGHRS; CDR2 reads YFSETQ. The CDR3 is 15 residues long. The chain's CDR3 is CASSSDGGNSEKLFF. CDR3 bases: TGCGCCAGCAGCTCCGACGGGGGAAATTCTGAAAAACTGTTTTTT.

Many counts were recorded for this clonotype. The chain has TRBV7-9 and TRBJ2-2; D unresolved. Trimming took 1 base from V and 7 from J, leaving 7 bases between them. CDR1 and CDR2 from the germline V gene are SEHNR and FQNEAQ (reference sequence). This CDR3 is 13 amino acids long. CDR3 coding DNA: TGTGCCAGCAGCTTAGGATCAAACGGGGAGCTGTTTTTT. As protein: CASSLGSNGELFF.

At least ten counts were recorded for this clonotype. This chain links TRBV7-2 with TRBJ2-1, with D tentatively TRBD2 (6 bases). The CDR3 sequence is 14 residues long. From germline, CDR1 is SGHTA and CDR2 FQGNSA. The V end lost 4 bases, the J end lost 3 bases, and 10 bases lay between the germline ends. The CDR3 protein is CASSSTGDYNEQFF. CDR3 nucleotide sequence: TGTGCCAGCAGCTCAACGGGAGACTACAATGAGCAGTTCTTC.

This clonotype has only a few counts. The chain is built from TRBV5-1 and TRBJ2-1, with 14 positions matching TRBD2. Germline loops: CDR1 SGHRS, CDR2 YFSETQ. J lost 10 bases, V lost 3 bases, and 9 bases had no gene match. The CDR3 runs 16 residues. CDR3 loop: CASSSNPGLAGDEQFF. Written as DNA, the CDR3 is TGCGCCAGCAGCTCGAACCCGGGACTAGCGGGAGACGAGCAGTTCTTC.

This clonotype has ten or more counts. The CDR3 DNA sequence: TGTGCCACCAGCATCGCCCTTTTCGGGACAGGGGGCGATGATGCGGACGAGCAGTACTTC. It is translated as CATSIALFGTGGDDADEQYF. The J gene is TRBJ2-7, the V gene TRBV15, with TRBD1 matching over 12 bases. The CDR3 consists of 20 residues. CDR1 LNHNV and CDR2 YYDKDF come from the germline V gene (reference sequence). The V segment lost 4 bases and the J segment 5 bases; nucleotides outside the gene matches: 21. The complete variable domain, with remaining parts taken from reference TRBV15 and TRBJ2-7, reads DAMVIQNPRYQVTQFGKPVTLSCSQTLNHNVMYWYQQKSSQAPKLLFHYYDKDFNNEADTPDNFQSRRPNTSFCFLDIRSPGLGDTAMYLCATSIALFGTGGDDADEQYFGPGTRLTVT.

This chain connects TRBV24-1 to TRBJ2-2; no clear D gene. Trimming took 5 bases from V and 7 from J, leaving 10 bases between them. Germline V lookup: CDR1 KGHDR, CDR2 SFDVKD. This CDR3 is 13 amino acids long. CDR3 nucleotide sequence: TGTGCCACCAGTGCCCGGGCCTTCGGGGAGCTGTTTTTT. Translated, it gives CATSARAFGELFF.

Many counts were recorded for this clonotype. V gene TRBV18 combines with J gene TRBJ2-1, with D perhaps assigned TRBD1 or TRBD2 (5 bases each). With 3 bases removed from V and 8 bases from J, the gap between germline ends came to 8 bases. The CDR3 runs 12 residues. Germline loops: CDR1 KGHSH, CDR2 LQKENI. The CDR3 region is CASSPEGHEQFF. The CDR3 DNA follows: TGTGCCAGCTCACCCGAGGGGCATGAGCAGTTCTTC.

This clonotype occurred many times. This chain uses TRBV19 with TRBJ2-1; 14 bases are shared with TRBD2. J was trimmed by 7 bases and V by 6 bases; bases with no gene match: 14. This CDR3 has 18 amino acids. Germline values: CDR1 LNHDA, CDR2 SQIVND (reference sequence). The CDR3 is CASRPRTSGRPRDNEQFF. CDR3 in DNA: TGTGCCAGTAGGCCCCGGACTAGCGGGAGGCCCAGGGATAATGAGCAGTTCTTC.

Of note for this clonotype: A junction boundary mismatches the germline segment, possibly from a read error. The V gene is TRBV11-3, the J gene TRBJ2-7; weak D call: TRBD1 (6 bases). Germline CDR1 is SGHNT and CDR2 is YENEEA. The CDR3 is 13 residues long. The chain's CDR3 is CANSSRDNYEQYF. The DNA of the CDR3 is TGTGCCAACAGCTCCCGGGACAACTACGAGCAGTACTTC.

This clonotype was seen at least ten times. This chain links TRBV29-1 with TRBJ2-1; 8 nucleotides line up with TRBD2. Germline trimming cut 6 bases from V and 4 bases from J; bases unmatched to any gene: 17. This CDR3 comprises 17 residues. Germline V gives CDR1 SQVTM, CDR2 ANQGSEA. Here the CDR3 reads CSVKYRAGVGPYNEQFF. The CDR3 nucleotides read TGCAGCGTGAAATACCGAGCGGGAGTGGGGCCATACAATGAGCAGTTCTTC.

This clonotype was recorded many times. The rearrangement joins TRBV18 to TRBJ2-5; D ambiguous. The V gene lost 0 bases and the J gene lost 1 base, with 6 bases spanning the gap. The V gene's germline CDR1 is KGHSH and CDR2 LQKENI. The CDR3 runs to 14 residues. DNA of the CDR3: TGTGCCAGCTCACCACCAATACCCCAAGAGACCCAGTACTTC. Protein product: CASSPPIPQETQYF. The entire variable domain, with the rest obtained from reference TRBV18 and TRBJ2-5, is as follows: NAGVMQNPRHLVRRRGQEARLRCSPMKGHSHVYWYRQLPEEGLKFMVYLQKENIIDESGMPKERFSAEFPKEGPSILRIQQVVRGDSAAYFCASSPPIPQETQYFGPGTRLLVL.

In this sample, this clonotype turned up many times. The chain uses TRBV29-1 and TRBJ2-5; D possibly matches TRBD1 or TRBD2 (5 bases each). Germline V lookup: CDR1 SQVTM, CDR2 ANQGSEA. Trimming shortened V by 1 base and J by 9 bases, and 15 bases separated the two germline ends. The CDR3 contains 13 residues. CDR3 bases: TGCAGCGTTGAAGGGGACGGGCAGGTGGCCCAGTACTTC. Translation gives CSVEGDGQVAQYF.

This clonotype was counted only a few times. This rearrangement joins TRBV10-3 to TRBJ2-7; D call uncertain. V was pared by 8 bases and J by 5 bases, with 19 bases between. Germline V lookup: CDR1 ENHRY, CDR2 SYGVKD. The CDR3 extends over 14 amino acids. CDR3 bases: TGTGCCATCGGTCTAGGCGACACTGATCACGAGCAGTACTTC. Translated, it gives CAIGLGDTDHEQYF.

There are many counts of this clonotype. The rearrangement uses TRBV2 and TRBJ2-5; unclear D gene. The germline V gene encodes CDR1 SNHLY and CDR2 FYNNEI. This CDR3 is 14 amino acids long. V gave up 0 bases and J gave up 1 base, with 6 bases separating them. The CDR3 protein is CASSEANSQETQYF. The DNA of the CDR3 is TGTGCCAGCAGTGAAGCAAACAGCCAAGAGACCCAGTACTTC.